The present T cell receptor (beta chain) was sequenced within a study of early T cells in non-severe SARS-CoV-2 infection (dated by TCRdb to about 2021). For the wider study: TCR sequencing used bulk RNA from unsorted whole blood, so alpha and beta chains could not be paired. Results the study describes overall, beyond this receptor: VDJdb matching was skewed toward anti-spike CD8 responses, so virus-specific expansions were likely underestimated and private and CD4 specificities were missed.

A case-control design nested within a healthcare worker cohort in London, UK, was used, with weekly nasopharyngeal swab PCR tests and blood sampling performed. Healthcare workers were enrolled in the week of the UK lockdown, from 23 to 31 March 2020, and were followed every week for up to about 16 weeks. This clonotype was found a few times. It lacks a known antigen. Per-base quality was not reported, and no clone a single base away is much larger than it. The junction shows trimming of 2 bases on V and 0 bases on J, plus 12 bases between the germline ends. The germline V gene yields SGHTA for CDR1 and FQGTGA for CDR2. Counted from cysteine to phenylalanine, this CDR3 has 16 amino acids. Of the read, only the CDR3 DNA is kept; its 48 bases are in frame from base 1. Libraries came from 5' RACE. This sample was sequenced with a NextSeq 500. The TCR library protocol attached unique molecular identifiers to individual cDNA molecules to correct for sequencing error and PCR bias. TCR alpha and beta chains were both sequenced, and the abundances of alpha and beta sequences in each sample were closely correlated with each other. Per the source publication's procedure: Decombinator V4 was used to perform V gene, J gene and CDR3 annotation of TCR sequences. TCRs were defined as expanded if a significant change between any two time points was detected under a Poisson model with p below 0.0001. TCR abundances were normalised to the total number of TCRs sequenced in each sample and reported as counts per million. MAIT TCRs were defined by TRAV1-2 paired with TRAJ12, TRAJ20 or TRAJ33, and iNKT TCRs by TRAV10 paired with TRAJ18. VDJdb, accessed on 1 November 2021, was searched for TCRs annotated for CMV, EBV and SARS-CoV-2, and TCRs annotated for more than one antigen were excluded. TCRdb reprocessed the public reads (quality trimming at Q25 with fastp, clone calling with MiXCR) and kept in-frame beta chains. Every CDR3 protein is listed once, alongside the most common genes and DNA of its rows. What appears here as the V and J calls and clone size reflects TCRdb's work, not the paper's. The sample has 71,000 or so distinct CDR3 sequences on record, about 13% of them singletons. Clones ranked in the top ten supply about 14% of the sample.

The sequenced sample was whole blood. This TCR derives from an adult who was a healthcare worker with PCR-confirmed SARS-CoV-2 infection or an uninfected control (not recorded which). The rearrangement joined TRBV7-3 to TRBJ2-3; there is no confident call for the D gene. The DNA sequence is as follows: TGTGCCAGCAGCTTATTTGGCGACTCGAGCACAGATACGCAGTATTTT. Its product reads: CASSLFGDSSTDTQYF.